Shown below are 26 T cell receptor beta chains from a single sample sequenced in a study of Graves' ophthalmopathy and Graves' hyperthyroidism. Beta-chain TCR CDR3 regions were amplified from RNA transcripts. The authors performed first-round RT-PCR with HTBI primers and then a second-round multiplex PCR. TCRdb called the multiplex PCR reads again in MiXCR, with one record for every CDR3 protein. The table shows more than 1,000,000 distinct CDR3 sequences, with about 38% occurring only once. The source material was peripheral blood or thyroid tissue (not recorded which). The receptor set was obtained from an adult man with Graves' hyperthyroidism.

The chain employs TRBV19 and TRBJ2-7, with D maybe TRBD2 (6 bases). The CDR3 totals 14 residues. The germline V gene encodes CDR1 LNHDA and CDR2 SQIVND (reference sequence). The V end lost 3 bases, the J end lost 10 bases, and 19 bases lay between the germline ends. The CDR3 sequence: CASSISGTGLEQYF. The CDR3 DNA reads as TGTGCCAGTAGTATTTCCGGGACTGGCCTGGAACAGTACTTC.

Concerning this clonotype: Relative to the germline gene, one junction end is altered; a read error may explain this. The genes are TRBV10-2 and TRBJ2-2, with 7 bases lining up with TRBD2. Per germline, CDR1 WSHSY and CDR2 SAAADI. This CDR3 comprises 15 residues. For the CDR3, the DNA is TGTGCCAGCAGTTGGAGCGGGAAGGACACCGGGGAGCTGTTTTTT. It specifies CASSWSGKDTGELFF.

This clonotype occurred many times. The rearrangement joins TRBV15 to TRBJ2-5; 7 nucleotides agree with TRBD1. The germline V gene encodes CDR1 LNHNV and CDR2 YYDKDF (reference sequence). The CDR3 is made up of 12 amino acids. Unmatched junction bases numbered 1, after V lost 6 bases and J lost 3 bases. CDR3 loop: CATRGTEETQYF. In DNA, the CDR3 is TGTGCCACCAGAGGGACAGAAGAGACCCAGTACTTC.

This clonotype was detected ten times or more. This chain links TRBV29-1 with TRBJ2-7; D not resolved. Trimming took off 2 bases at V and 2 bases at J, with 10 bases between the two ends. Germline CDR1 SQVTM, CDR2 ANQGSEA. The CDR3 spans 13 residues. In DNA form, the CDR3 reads TGCAGCGTTGAAAGCCAGAGACCCTACGAGCAGTACTTC. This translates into CSVESQRPYEQYF.

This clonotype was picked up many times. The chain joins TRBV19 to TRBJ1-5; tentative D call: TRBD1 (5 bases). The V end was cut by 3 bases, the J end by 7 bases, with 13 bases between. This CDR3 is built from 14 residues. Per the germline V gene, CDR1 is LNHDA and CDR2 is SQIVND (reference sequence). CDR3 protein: CASSIIGTQQPQHF. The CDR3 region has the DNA TGTGCCAGTAGTATTATTGGGACTCAACAGCCCCAGCATTTT.

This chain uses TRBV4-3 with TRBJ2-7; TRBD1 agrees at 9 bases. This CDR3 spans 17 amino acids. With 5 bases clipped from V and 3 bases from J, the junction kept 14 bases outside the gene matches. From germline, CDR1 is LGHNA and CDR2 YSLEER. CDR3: CASSANTLPGQGYEQYF. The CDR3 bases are TGCGCCAGCAGCGCAAATACACTCCCGGGACAGGGCTACGAGCAGTACTTC.

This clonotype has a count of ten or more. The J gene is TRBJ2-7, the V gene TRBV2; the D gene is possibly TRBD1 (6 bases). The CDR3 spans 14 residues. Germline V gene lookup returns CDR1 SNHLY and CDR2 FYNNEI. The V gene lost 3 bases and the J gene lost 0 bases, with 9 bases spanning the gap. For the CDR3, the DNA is TGTGCCAGCAGTGAGGAGACAGGCTCCTACGAGCAGTACTTC. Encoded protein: CASSEETGSYEQYF.

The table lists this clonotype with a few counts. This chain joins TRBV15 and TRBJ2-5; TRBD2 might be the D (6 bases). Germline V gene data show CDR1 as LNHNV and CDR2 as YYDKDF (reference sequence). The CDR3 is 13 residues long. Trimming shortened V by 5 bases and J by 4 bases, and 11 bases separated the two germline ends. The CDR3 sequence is CATSGGIRETQYF. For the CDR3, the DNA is TGTGCCACCAGCGGAGGGATCCGAGAGACCCAGTACTTC.

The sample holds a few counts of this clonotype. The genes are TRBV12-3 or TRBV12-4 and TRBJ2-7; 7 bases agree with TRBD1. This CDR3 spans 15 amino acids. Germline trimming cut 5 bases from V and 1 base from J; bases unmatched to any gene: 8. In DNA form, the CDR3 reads TGTGCCAGCAGTCAACGGACAGGAAAATCCTACGAGCAGTACTTC. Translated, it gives CASSQRTGKSYEQYF.

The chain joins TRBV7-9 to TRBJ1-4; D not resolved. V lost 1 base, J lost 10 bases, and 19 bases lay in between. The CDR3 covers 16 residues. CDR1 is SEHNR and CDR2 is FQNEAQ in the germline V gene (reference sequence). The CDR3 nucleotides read TGTGCCAGCAGCTTAGAAGGTAGCGGGCCGTCAGGAAAACTGTTTTTT. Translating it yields CASSLEGSGPSGKLFF.

This CDR3 reads CASSIGVAEETQYF. The DNA for the CDR3 is TGTGCCAGTAGTATAGGGGTTGCGGAAGAGACCCAGTACTTC. This rearrangement joins TRBV19 to TRBJ2-5; no clear D. CDR1 is LNHDA and CDR2 is SQIVND in the germline V gene (reference sequence). V dropped 1 base and J dropped 3 bases, with 9 bases sitting between them. The CDR3 extends over 14 amino acids.

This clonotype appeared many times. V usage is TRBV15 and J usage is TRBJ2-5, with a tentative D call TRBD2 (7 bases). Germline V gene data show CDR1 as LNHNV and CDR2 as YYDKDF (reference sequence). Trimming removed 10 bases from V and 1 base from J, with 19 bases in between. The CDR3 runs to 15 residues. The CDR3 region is CAILSWEGGQETQYF. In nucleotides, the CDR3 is TGTGCCATCCTCAGCTGGGAGGGGGGCCAAGAGACCCAGTACTTC.

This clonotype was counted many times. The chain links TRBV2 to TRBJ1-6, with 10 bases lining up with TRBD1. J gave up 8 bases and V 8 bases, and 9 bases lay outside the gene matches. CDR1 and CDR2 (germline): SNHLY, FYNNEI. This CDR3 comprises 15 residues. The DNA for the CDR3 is TGTGCCAGCGACTGGGGGACAGGGGCAGATTCACCCCTCCACTTT. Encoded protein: CASDWGTGADSPLHF.

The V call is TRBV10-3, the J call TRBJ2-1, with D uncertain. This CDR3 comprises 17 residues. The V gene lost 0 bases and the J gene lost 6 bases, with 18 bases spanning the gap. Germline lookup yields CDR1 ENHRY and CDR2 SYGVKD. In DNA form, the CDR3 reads TGTGCCATCAGTGAGTCGACCCCCGCCCTTCCGGGCAATGAGCAGTTCTTC. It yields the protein CAISESTPALPGNEQFF.

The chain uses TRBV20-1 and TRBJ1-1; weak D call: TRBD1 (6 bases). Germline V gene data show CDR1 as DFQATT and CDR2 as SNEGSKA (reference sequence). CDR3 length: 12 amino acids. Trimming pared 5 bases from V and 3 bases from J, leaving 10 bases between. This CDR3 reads CSAWGADTEAFF. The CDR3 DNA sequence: TGCAGTGCTTGGGGGGCGGACACTGAAGCTTTCTTT.

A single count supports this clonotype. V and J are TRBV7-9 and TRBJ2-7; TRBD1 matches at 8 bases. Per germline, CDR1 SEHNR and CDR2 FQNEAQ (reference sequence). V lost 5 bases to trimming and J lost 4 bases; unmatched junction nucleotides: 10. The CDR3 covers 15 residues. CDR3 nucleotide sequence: TGTGCCAGCAGCGTGGGGACAGGAGCCTTTTACGAGCAGTACTTC. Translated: CASSVGTGAFYEQYF.

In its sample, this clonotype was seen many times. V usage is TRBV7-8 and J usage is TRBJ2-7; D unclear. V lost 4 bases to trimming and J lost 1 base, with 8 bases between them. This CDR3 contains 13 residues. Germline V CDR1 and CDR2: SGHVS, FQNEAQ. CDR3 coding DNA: TGTGCCAGCAGCTACCATCGTTCCTACGAGCAGTACTTC. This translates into CASSYHRSYEQYF.

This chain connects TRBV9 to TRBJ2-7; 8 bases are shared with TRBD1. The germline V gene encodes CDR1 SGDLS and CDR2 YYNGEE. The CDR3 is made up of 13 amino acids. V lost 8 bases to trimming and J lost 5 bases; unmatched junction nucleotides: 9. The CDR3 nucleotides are TGTGCCAGTTCTGGGACAGGTCTACACGAGCAGTACTTC. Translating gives CASSGTGLHEQYF. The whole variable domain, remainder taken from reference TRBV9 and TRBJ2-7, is DSGVTQTPKHLITATGQRVTLRCSPRSGDLSVYWYQQSLDQGLQFLIQYYNGEERAKGNILERFSAQQFPDLHSELNLSSLELGDSALYFCASSGTGLHEQYFGPGTRLTVT.

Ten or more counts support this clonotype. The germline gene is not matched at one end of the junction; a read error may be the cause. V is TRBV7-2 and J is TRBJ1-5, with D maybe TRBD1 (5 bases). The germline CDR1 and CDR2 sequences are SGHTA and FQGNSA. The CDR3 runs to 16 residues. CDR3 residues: CASNLGVGGSNQPQHF. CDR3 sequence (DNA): TGTGCCAGCAACTTAGGGGTCGGGGGTAGCAATCAGCCCCAGCATTTT.

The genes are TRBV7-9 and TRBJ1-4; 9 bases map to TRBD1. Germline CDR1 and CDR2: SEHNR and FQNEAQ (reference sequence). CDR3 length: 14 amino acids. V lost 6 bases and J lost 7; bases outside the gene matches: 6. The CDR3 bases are TGTGCCAGCAGTCCCGGGACAGGGACTGAAAAACTGTTTTTT. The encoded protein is CASSPGTGTEKLFF.

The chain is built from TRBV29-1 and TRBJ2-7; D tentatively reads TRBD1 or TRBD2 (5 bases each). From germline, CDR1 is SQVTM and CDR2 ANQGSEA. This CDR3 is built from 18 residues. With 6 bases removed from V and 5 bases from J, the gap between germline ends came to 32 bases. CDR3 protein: CSVTQRLNTGTNGDEQYF. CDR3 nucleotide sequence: TGCAGCGTGACCCAGAGGTTGAACACCGGGACGAATGGCGACGAGCAGTACTTC.

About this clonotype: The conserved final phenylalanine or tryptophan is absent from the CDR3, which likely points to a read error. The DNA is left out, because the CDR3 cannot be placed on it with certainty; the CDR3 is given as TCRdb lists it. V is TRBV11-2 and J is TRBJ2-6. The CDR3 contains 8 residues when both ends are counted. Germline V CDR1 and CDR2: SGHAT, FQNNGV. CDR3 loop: CASSHVGQ.

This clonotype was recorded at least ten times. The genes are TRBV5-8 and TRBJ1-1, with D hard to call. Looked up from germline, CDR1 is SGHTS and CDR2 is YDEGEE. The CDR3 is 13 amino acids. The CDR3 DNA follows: TGTGCGACCCACCAGCCGTCGGGCACTGAAGCTTTCTTT. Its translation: CATHQPSGTEAFF.

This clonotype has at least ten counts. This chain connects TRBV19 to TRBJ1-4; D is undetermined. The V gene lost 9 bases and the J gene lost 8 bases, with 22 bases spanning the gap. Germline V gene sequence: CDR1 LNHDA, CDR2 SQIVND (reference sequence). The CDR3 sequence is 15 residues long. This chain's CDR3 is CASKTRPDRYEKLFF. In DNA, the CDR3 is TGTGCCAGCAAGACTCGTCCGGATAGATACGAAAAACTGTTTTTT.

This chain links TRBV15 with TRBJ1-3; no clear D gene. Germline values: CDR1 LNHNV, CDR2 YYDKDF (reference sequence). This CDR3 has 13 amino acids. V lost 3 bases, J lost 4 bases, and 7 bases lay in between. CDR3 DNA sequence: TGTGCCACCAGCAGCAGACCGGGAAACACCATATATTTT. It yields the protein CATSSRPGNTIYF.

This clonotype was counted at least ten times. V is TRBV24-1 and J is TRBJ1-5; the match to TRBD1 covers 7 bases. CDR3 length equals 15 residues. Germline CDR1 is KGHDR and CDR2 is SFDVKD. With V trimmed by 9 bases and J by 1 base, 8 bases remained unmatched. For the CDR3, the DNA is TGTGCCACCCCACGGGACAGCTTCAGCAATCAGCCCCAGCATTTT. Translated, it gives CATPRDSFSNQPQHF.